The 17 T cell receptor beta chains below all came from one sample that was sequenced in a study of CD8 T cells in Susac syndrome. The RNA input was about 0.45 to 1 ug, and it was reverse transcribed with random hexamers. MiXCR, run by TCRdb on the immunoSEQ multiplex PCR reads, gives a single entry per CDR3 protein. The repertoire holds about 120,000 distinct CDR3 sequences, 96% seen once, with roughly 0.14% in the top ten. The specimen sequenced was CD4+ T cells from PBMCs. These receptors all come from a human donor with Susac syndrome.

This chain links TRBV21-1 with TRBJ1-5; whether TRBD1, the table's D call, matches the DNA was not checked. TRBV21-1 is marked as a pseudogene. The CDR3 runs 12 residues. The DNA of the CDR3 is TGTGCCAGCAGCCCCCGGATACAGCCCCAGCATTTT. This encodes CASSPRIQPQHF.

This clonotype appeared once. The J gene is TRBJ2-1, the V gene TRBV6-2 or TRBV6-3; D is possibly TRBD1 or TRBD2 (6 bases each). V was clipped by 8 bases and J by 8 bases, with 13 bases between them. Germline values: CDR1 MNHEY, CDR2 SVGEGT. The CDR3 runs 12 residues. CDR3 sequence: CASRRGSDEQFF. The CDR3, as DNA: TGTGCCAGCCGGAGGGGGTCAGATGAGCAGTTCTTC.

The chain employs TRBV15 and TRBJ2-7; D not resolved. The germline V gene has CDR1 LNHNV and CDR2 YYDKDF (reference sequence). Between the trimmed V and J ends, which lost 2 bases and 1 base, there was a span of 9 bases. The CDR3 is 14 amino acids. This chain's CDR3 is CATSRRDKSYEQYF. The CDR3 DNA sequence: TGTGCCACCAGCAGAAGAGACAAGTCCTACGAGCAGTACTTC.

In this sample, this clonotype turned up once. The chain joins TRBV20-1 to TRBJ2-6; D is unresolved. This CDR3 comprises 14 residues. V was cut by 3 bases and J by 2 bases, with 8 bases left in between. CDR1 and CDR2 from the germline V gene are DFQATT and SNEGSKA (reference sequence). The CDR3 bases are TGCAGTGCTAGGCTTAGGGCTGGGGCCAACGTCCTGACTTTC. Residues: CSARLRAGANVLTF.

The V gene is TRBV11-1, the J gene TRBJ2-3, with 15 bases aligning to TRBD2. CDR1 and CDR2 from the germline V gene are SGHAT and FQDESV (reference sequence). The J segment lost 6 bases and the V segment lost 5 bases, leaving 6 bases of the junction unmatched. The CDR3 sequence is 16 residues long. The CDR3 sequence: CASSPGLAGGKDTQYF. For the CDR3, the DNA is TGTGCCAGCAGCCCTGGACTAGCGGGAGGGAAGGATACGCAGTATTTT.

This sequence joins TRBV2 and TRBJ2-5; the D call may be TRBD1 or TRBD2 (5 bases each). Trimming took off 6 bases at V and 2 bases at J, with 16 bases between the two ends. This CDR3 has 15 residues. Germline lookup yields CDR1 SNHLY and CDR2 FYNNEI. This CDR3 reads CASRTAGARQETQYF. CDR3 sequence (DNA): TGTGCCAGCAGGACGGCCGGGGCGCGGCAAGAGACCCAGTACTTC.

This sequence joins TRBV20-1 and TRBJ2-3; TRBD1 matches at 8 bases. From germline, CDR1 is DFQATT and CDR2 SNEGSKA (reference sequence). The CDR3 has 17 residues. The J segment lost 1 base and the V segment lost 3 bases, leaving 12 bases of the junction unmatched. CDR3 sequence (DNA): TGCAGTGCTAGTTCGGGCGGGACAGGAGCCCGCACAGATACGCAGTATTTT. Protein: CSASSGGTGARTDTQYF.

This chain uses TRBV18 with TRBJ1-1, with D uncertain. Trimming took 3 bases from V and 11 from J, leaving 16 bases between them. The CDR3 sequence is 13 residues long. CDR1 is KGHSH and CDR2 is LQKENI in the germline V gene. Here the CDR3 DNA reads TGTGCCAGCTCACCCTCTTCGGAACTAGCTGCTTTCTTT. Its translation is CASSPSSELAAFF.

CDR3 region: CAWNGVVRNTEAFF. CDR3 nucleotides: TGTGCCTGGAATGGGGTCGTACGGAACACTGAAGCTTTCTTT. The chain employs TRBV30 and TRBJ1-1; D is undetermined. V was pared by 4 bases and J by 1 base, with 13 bases between. The CDR3 runs to 14 residues. The V gene's germline CDR1 is GTSNPN and CDR2 SVGIG (reference sequence).

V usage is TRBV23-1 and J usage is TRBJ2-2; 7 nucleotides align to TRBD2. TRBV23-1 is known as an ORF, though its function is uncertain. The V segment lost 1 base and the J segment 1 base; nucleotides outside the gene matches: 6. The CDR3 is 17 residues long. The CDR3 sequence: CASSQWGGLVNTGELFF. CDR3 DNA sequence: TGCGCCAGCAGTCAATGGGGCGGACTAGTGAACACCGGGGAGCTGTTTTTT.

This chain's CDR3 is CASSYRGGLNEQFF. The CDR3 coding sequence is TGTGCCAGCAGTTACCGAGGGGGGCTCAATGAGCAGTTCTTC. The chain combines TRBV12-3 or TRBV12-4 with TRBJ2-1; D may match TRBD1 or TRBD2 (6 bases each). V dropped 4 bases and J dropped 6 bases, with 13 bases sitting between them. This CDR3 region has 14 residues.

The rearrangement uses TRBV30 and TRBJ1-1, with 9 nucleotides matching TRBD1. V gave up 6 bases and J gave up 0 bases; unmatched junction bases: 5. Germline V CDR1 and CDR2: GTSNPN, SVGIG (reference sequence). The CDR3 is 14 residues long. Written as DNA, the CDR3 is TGTGCCTGCCTACAGGGGGCCATGAACACTGAAGCTTTCTTT. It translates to CACLQGAMNTEAFF.

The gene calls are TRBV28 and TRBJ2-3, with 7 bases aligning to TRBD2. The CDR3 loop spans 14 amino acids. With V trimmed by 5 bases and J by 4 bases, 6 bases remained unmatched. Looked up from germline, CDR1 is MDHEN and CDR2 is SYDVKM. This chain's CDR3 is CASSPPGRADTQYF. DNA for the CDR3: TGTGCCAGCAGTCCCCCAGGGAGGGCAGATACGCAGTATTTT.

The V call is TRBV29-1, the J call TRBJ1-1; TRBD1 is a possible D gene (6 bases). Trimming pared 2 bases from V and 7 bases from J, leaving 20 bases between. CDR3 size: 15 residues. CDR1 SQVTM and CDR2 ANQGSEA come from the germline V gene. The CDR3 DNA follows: TGCAGCGTTGAAAGGGAAGAGGGGGTATTTGGTGAAGCTTTCTTT. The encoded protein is CSVEREEGVFGEAFF. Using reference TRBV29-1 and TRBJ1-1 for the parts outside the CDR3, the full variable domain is SAVISQKPSRDICQRGTSLTIQCQVDSQVTMMFWYRQQPGQSLTLIATANQGSEATYESGFVIDKFPISRPNLTFSTLTVSNMSPEDSSIYLCSVEREEGVFGEAFFGQGTRLTVV.

The CDR3 reads CASSTDRGEGYTF. CDR3 DNA sequence: TGTGCCAGCAGTACCGACAGGGGGGAAGGCTACACCTTC. The chain couples TRBV12-3 or TRBV12-4 to TRBJ1-2, with 9 positions matching TRBD1. The CDR3 has 13 amino acids. J was trimmed by 8 bases and V by 5 bases; bases with no gene match: 6.

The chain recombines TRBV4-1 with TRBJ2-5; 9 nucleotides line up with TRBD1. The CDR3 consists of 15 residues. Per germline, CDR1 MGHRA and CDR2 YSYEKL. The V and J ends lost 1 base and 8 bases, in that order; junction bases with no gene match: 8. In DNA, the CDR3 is TGCGCCAGCAGCCAAGGGGGACAGGGCCTAGGAACCCAGTACTTC. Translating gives CASSQGGQGLGTQYF.

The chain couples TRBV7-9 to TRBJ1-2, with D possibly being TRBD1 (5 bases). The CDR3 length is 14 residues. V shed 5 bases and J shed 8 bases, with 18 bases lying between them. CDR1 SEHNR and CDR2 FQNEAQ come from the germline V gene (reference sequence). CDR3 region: CASSPQEGLSGYTF. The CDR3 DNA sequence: TGTGCCAGCAGCCCCCAGGAGGGGCTGAGCGGCTACACCTTC.